This T cell receptor (beta chain) emerged from a study of T cells in Graves' hyperthyroidism and ophthalmopathy. Study findings and constraints: Blood also contained most expanded thyroid clonotypes above 0.001. Model predictions of ophthalmopathy came a median approximately 6 months before onset.

Diagnosing involved the use of clinical symptoms, serum thyroxine and TRAb, thyroid ultrasound and orbital computed tomography. V was pared by 6 bases and J by 2 bases, with 8 bases of the junction left unmatched. Germline CDR1 and CDR2: DFQATT and SNEGSKA (reference sequence). The CDR3 has 14 residues. RNA transcripts yielded amplified TCR beta CDR3 regions. When the TCR CDR3 underwent first-round RT-PCR, the HTBI primer set was used. TCRdb re-analysed the multiplex PCR reads in MiXCR, keeping a single row per CDR3 protein. The table records 650,000 to 800,000 distinct CDR3 sequences, 45% of them present only once. In regard to this clonotype: Its specificity is not known.

Sequencing was carried out using peripheral blood or thyroid tissue (not recorded which). The chain joins TRBV20-1 to TRBJ2-3; 7 bases are shared with TRBD1. This receptor was obtained from an adult man with Graves' disease, either hyperthyroidism or ophthalmopathy (not recorded which). CDR3 bases: TGCAGTGCAATAAGACAGGGCTCCACAGATACGCAGTATTTT. Amino acid sequence: CSAIRQGSTDTQYF.